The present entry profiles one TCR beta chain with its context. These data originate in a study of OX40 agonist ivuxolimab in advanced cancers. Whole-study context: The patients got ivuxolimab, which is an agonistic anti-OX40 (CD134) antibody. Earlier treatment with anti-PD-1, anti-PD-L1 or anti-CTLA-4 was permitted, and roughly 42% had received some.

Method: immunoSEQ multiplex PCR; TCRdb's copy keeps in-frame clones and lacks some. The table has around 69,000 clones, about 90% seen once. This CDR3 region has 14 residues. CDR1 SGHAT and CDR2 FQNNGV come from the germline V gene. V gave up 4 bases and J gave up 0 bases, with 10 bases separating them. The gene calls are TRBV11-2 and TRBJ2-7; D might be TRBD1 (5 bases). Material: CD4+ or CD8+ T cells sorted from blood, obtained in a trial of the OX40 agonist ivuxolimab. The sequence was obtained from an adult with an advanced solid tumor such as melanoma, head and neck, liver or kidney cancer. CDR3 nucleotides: TGTGCCAGCAGCTCGAACAGGAGCTCCTACGAGCAGTACTTC. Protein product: CASSSNRSSYEQYF.